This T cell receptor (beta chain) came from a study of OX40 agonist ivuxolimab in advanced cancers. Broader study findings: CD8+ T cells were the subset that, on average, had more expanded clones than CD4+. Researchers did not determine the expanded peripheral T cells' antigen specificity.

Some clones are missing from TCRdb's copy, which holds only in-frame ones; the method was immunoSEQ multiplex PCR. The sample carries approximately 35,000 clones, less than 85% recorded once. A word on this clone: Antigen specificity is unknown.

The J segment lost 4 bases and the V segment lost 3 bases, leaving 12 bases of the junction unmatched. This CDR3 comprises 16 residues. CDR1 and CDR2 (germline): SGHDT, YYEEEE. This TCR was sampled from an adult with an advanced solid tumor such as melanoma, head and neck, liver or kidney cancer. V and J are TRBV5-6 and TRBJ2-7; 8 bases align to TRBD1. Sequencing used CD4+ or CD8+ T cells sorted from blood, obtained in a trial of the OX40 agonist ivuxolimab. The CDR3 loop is CASSSAPGTGYYEQYF. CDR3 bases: TGTGCCAGCAGCTCAGCCCCCGGGACAGGTTATTACGAGCAGTACTTC.